This T cell receptor beta chain is drawn from a study of blood T cell repertoires in COVID-19. In the study overall: Samples came from the United States, Italy and Spain, spanning acute and convalescent COVID-19.

As originally analysed: Amplified reference gene primers provided the basis for estimating nucleated cell counts. TCRdb's copy holds only in-frame clones and misses some; the assay was immunoSEQ multiplex PCR. V, J and clone size were drawn from that table, and D and trimming were deduced from the DNA. The repertoire has about 280,000 clones, almost 85% of them found once; the top ten carry 5% to 6.5%. Germline-derived CDR1 and CDR2 are SEHNR and FQNEAQ (reference sequence). The ends were cut back, 3 bases at V and 2 bases at J, with 12 bases in the middle. The CDR3 loop spans 15 amino acids. Material for sequencing was peripheral blood. The chain has TRBV7-9 and TRBJ2-3, with D possibly TRBD2 on 6 matching bases. The clonotype comes from a man aged 45-60 years with active or convalescent COVID-19. CDR3 region: CASSFLTSPTDTQYF. The CDR3 coding sequence is TGTGCCAGCAGCTTCTTAACTAGCCCCACAGATACGCAGTATTTT.